This T cell receptor (beta chain) was recovered during a study of cytomegalovirus exposure and HLA in healthy donors. Study-level findings and limits: In vitro testing confirmed a few CMV-associated chains as specific for CMV antigens. Links to common viral pathogens appeared, in a later analysis, for several of the most significant clusters. TCR beta V segments were, for the most part, productive about 87% or about 30% of the time in an earlier analysis.

V lost 5 bases to trimming and J lost 3 bases; unmatched junction nucleotides: 16. Germline V gives CDR1 SGHTA, CDR2 FQGNSA. This CDR3 has 18 residues. About this clone itself: As yet, its antigen is unknown.

Vbeta (60) and Jbeta (13) primers were used in the PCR. Assay used: immunoSEQ multiplex PCR; TCRdb lists only in-frame clones, some missing. The data show under 200,000 clones, with approximately 80% seen just once and approximately 1.8% held by the top ten. The chain uses TRBV7-2 and TRBJ2-3; 8 nucleotides align to TRBD1. Material for sequencing was PBMCs. The origin of this receptor is a woman aged 25 to 39 in good health and CMV-seronegative. The CDR3 is CASSRLGQGAQVTDTQYF. The CDR3 DNA reads as TGTGCCAGCAGCCGCTTAGGGCAGGGGGCGCAGGTGACAGATACGCAGTATTTT.